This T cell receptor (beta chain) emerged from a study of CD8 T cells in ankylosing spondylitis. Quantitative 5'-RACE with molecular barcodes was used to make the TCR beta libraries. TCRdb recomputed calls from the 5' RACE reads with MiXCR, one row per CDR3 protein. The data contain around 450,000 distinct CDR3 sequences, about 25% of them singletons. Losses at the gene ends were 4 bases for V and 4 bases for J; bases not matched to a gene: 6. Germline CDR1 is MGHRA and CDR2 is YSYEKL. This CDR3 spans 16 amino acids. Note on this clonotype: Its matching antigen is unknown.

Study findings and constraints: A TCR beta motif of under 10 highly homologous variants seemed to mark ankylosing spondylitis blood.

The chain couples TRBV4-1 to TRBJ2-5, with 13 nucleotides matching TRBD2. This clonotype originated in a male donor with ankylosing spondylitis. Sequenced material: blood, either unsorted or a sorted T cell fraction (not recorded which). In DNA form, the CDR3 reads TGCGCCAGCAGCCCCGGGACTAGCGGGATTGGAGAGACCCAGTACTTC. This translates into CASSPGTSGIGETQYF.